This T cell receptor beta chain is drawn from a study of blood T cell repertoires in COVID-19. Across the whole study: Spain, Italy and the United States supplied samples that represented acute and convalescent COVID-19. PBMCs, B-cell-depleted T cells, or T cells provided the cDNA or gDNA that made up the material.

Authors' methods: Reference gene primers were amplified, and this amplification served to estimate nucleated cell counts. Profiled with immunoSEQ multiplex PCR; TCRdb holds only in-frame clones, not every one. V, J and clone size are taken as reported in that table, and D and trimming were inferred from the DNA itself. The sample has fewer than 450,000 clones; around 87% are singletons. The sequence was obtained from a woman aged 50 to 60 with COVID-19, enrolled during active disease. Material for sequencing was peripheral blood.

The CDR3 bases are TGTGCCAGTAGTGCCCGACTAGCGGTTTTCGACACCGGGGAGCTGTTTTTT. Translating gives CASSARLAVFDTGELFF. This chain links TRBV19 with TRBJ2-2, with 9 bases aligning to TRBD2. Germline V gene lookup returns CDR1 LNHDA and CDR2 SQIVND (reference sequence). V trimming: 5 bases; J trimming: 3 bases; junction bases outside the gene matches: 10. The CDR3 sequence is 17 residues long.